This T cell receptor (beta chain) was obtained from a study of cytomegalovirus exposure and HLA in healthy donors. The trim removed 8 bases at V and 1 base at J, leaving 5 bases unmatched. This CDR3 has 14 amino acids. Looked up from germline, CDR1 is SGHTS and CDR2 is YDEGEE. The PCR used 60 Vbeta and 13 Jbeta primers. Measured with immunoSEQ multiplex PCR; TCRdb has only the in-frame clones, and not every one. The sample has under 250,000 clones; 70% to 80% are singletons. This sequence was found in a woman aged 25 to 39 in good health and CMV-seronegative. V usage is TRBV5-8 and J usage is TRBJ1-3; 8 positions agree with TRBD1. Sequences were obtained from PBMCs. The CDR3 protein is CARARTGSGNTIYF. CDR3 in DNA: TGTGCCAGGGCCCGGACAGGGTCTGGAAACACCATATATTTT.